This section outlines one T cell receptor (beta chain) sequence together with its context. This clonotype has only a few counts. Its antigen is still unknown. No quality values exist for individual bases; no much larger clone is one base distant. The entry originates in a study of T-cell reconstitution after alpha-beta-depleted transplantation in children (dated by TCRdb to about 2016). Regarding the study in general: The study quantitatively tracked T-cell immune reconstitution after TCRalphabeta/CD19-depleted allogeneic hematopoietic cell transplantation in children using TCR repertoire profiling.

V sheds 8 bases and J sheds 0 bases, leaving 11 bases between their ends. The CDR3 numbers 14 residues from cysteine through phenylalanine. CDR3 DNA is the only sequence kept; it has 42 bases, read in frame from the first base. Summary of the overall study and its limitations: The apparently early alphabetaT-cell count recovery about two months after transplant was reportedly dependent on only several hundred rapidly expanded clones derived from non-depleted graft cells. The frequencies of hyperexpanded clones fell over the following months, and after one year, T-cell counts and TCRbeta diversity were mostly attributed to newly produced T cells. The high TCRbeta diversity at day 60 in some patients was ascribed to recipient T cells and intrathymic progenitors that had survived conditioning.

What the treatment or condition label conveys for this sample: allogeneic hematopoietic cell transplantation with graft depleted of TCRalphabeta T cells and CD19 B cells. The children who served as transplant recipients had been given grafts of TCRalphabeta/CD19-depleted allogeneic hematopoietic cells. The library was made by PCR. For sequencing, an Illumina HiSeq 2500 was employed. TCR libraries were prepared with molecular barcoding, using unique molecular identifiers to normalize TCRbeta repertoire quantification. TCRdb reworked the public reads: Q25 trimming with fastp, MiXCR clone assembly, productive beta chains retained. Each CDR3 protein gets just one entry, which takes the most common genes and DNA from the rows behind it. The sample includes about a million distinct CDR3 sequences, with around 30% observed a single time. The ten largest clonotypes hold 28% of the sample.

The sequence derives from a boy younger than two who had a stem cell transplant for SCID, so the T cells may come from the graft donor. Here the sequenced sample was PBMCs, mostly from graft donor cells, taken 360 days after TCRalphabeta/CD19-depleted stem cell transplant. The chain couples TRBV12-3 or TRBV12-4 to TRBJ2-4, with the D gene not clear enough to name. The CDR3 protein: CASLGRLAKNIQYF. The sequenced DNA: TGTGCCAGCCTGGGTCGGCTAGCCAAAAACATTCAGTACTTC.